This is a list of T cell receptor beta chains from one sample in a study of control samples from healthy donors and cancer patients. The table came from immunoSEQ multiplex PCR; TCRdb's copy has only in-frame clones and leaves some out. The data hold 150,000 to 200,000 clones, with approximately 90% observed a single time. The sequencing sample was made of blood. Receptors originate from a man aged 25 to 45 in good health. Each CDR3 is given with its conserved first and last residue. The order of the fields is D gene, clone size, J gene, V gene, CDR3 DNA, CDR3 protein. A D gene is named only where the DNA matches it firmly. Size is stated for part of the rows, as once, few or many counts, or as a class when the clone is expanded.

.,.,TRBJ2-7,TRBV10-1,TGCGCCAGCAGTGTAAGGGAGTTCGACGAGCAGTACTTC,CASSVREFDEQYF
TRBD1,.,TRBJ1-1,TRBV25-1,TGTGCCAGCAGTGAGACAGGGCTTAACACTGAAGCTTTCTTT,CASSETGLNTEAFF
TRBD2,.,TRBJ2-5,TRBV3-1/TRBV3-2,TGTGCCAGCAGCCAAGAATTTAGCGGGACCAAGGACCAAGAGACCCAGTACTTC,CASSQEFSGTKDQETQYF
TRBD1,.,TRBJ2-5,TRBV3-1/TRBV3-2,TGTGCCAGCGCAGGGGGCTATGAGACCCAGTACTTC,CASAGGYETQYF
TRBD1,.,TRBJ2-5,TRBV24-1,TGTGCCACCAGTGACTCCGCCGGGACAGGGAAAGAGACCCAGTACTTC,CATSDSAGTGKETQYF
.,.,TRBJ1-1,TRBV28,TGTGCCAGCAGGTCAGGGAACACTGAAGCTTTCTTT,CASRSGNTEAFF
.,.,TRBJ2-7,TRBV19,TGTGCCAGTAGTATAACTTTTAGGGGAATTAACGAGCAGTACTTC,CASSITFRGINEQYF
.,.,TRBJ1-2,TRBV10-3,TGTGCCATCAACGAGGGATATGGCTACACCTTC,CAINEGYGYTF
.,once,TRBJ2-7,TRBV6-5,TGTGCCAGCAGATTGAGTTCCTACGAGCAGTACTTC,CASRLSSYEQYF
.,few,TRBJ2-7,TRBV5-4,TGTGCCAGCAGCTCAAGACAGGGAGGAACCTACGAGCAGTACTTC,CASSSRQGGTYEQYF
.,.,TRBJ1-1,TRBV7-9,TGTGCCAGCAGCCTCGACAACACTGAAGCTTTCTTT,CASSLDNTEAFF
TRBD1,.,TRBJ2-5,TRBV9,TGTGCCAGCAGCGTACAGACAGGGTGGGGGGAGACCCAGTACTTC,CASSVQTGWGETQYF
TRBD2,.,TRBJ2-3,TRBV11-2,TGTGCCAGCAACACCAGACTAGCGGGAACAGATACGCAGTATTTT,CASNTRLAGTDTQYF
TRBD2,.,TRBJ2-1,TRBV3-1/TRBV3-2,TGTGCCAGCAGCCACGGACTAGCGGGGGGGCTCTACAATGAGCAGTTCTTC,CASSHGLAGGLYNEQFF
.,.,TRBJ2-1,TRBV6-5,TGTGCCAGCAGTTCCGGTTCAGTGGGATACAATGAGCAGTTCTTC,CASSSGSVGYNEQFF